Below, one TCR beta chain is given with its context. The authors' processing: By means of reference gene primer amplification, nucleated cell counts were estimated. The data were produced by immunoSEQ multiplex PCR, yet TCRdb's version contains in-frame clones alone and is incomplete. V, J and clone size are taken as reported in that table, and D and trimming were inferred from the DNA itself. The sample consists of 200,000 to 300,000 clones, about nine tenths of them appearing once. Losses at the gene ends were 0 bases for V and 8 bases for J; bases not matched to a gene: 7. This CDR3 spans 14 amino acids. Germline loops: CDR1 SGHRS, CDR2 YFSETQ. These data originate in a study of blood T cell repertoires in COVID-19.

The V gene is TRBV5-1, the J gene TRBJ1-1; TRBD1 matches at 7 bases. The sample was peripheral blood. The clonotype originates from a man in his forties who had recovered from COVID-19. CDR3 coding DNA: TGCGCCAGCAGCTTGGAGGGGGCCTTTTCAGAAGCTTTCTTT. It specifies CASSLEGAFSEAFF.